This T cell receptor beta chain was retrieved from a study of T cell repertoires in cytomegalovirus infection. Study overall: Public TCR beta signature analysis indicated the presence of both CMV infection and matching HLA type.

Comment on this clonotype: The antigen remains undetermined.

Using its own MiXCR run on the reads, TCRdb lists one record per CDR3 protein. This table has about a million distinct CDR3 sequences, 30% to 40% appearing once. The source of this sequence is a human donor in good health (CMV status not recorded). Some clones in this sample may be carry-over from other donors' samples. The specimen comprised cultured CD8+ T cells from PBMCs, sampled from culture after CMV antigen stimulation.

CDR3: CASSLLQGGGETQYF. The CDR3 DNA sequence: TGTGCCAGCAGCTTACTCCAGGGTGGGGGAGAGACCCAGTACTTC. This sequence joins TRBV11-2 and TRBJ2-5; possibly TRBD1 or TRBD2 for D (5 bases each). Germline V CDR1 and CDR2: SGHAT, FQNNGV. This CDR3 is built from 15 residues. V was trimmed by 2 bases and J by 4 bases, leaving 14 bases between them.